The present T cell receptor beta chain was sequenced within a study of T cells in Graves' hyperthyroidism and ophthalmopathy. Every diagnosis used clinical symptoms, serum thyroxine and TRAb, thyroid ultrasound and orbital computed tomography. The table lists this clonotype with many counts. The germline V gene has CDR1 SEHNR and CDR2 FQNEAQ (reference sequence). V lost 4 bases to trimming and J lost 3 bases, with 4 bases between them. CDR3 size: 11 residues. The CDR3 regions of TCR beta were amplified from RNA transcripts. HTBI primers were employed in a first-round RT-PCR of the TCR CDR3. TCRdb analysed the multiplex PCR reads with MiXCR anew, one entry per CDR3 protein. The sample carries hundreds of thousands of distinct CDR3 sequences, 13% to 15% recorded once.

The chain carries TRBV7-9 and TRBJ2-7; D uncertain. Sequences were obtained from blood. The TCR was taken from a woman aged 18-29 years with Graves' hyperthyroidism. CDR3 loop: CASSSLYEQYF. The CDR3 DNA sequence: TGTGCCAGCAGCTCACTCTACGAGCAGTACTTC.